This T cell receptor (beta chain) was observed in a study of T cell changes during pregnancy in multiple sclerosis. V was pared by 10 bases and J by 6 bases, with 13 bases between. CDR3 length: 12 amino acids. Germline V gives CDR1 SGHDN, CDR2 FVKESK. TCRdb's table, derived via immunoSEQ multiplex PCR, lists solely in-frame clones and lacks some. This sample has 40,000 or so clones; about 92% occur once, and the top ten carry roughly 13%. The TCR comes from a female donor with multiple sclerosis, enrolled in a pregnancy study. The V gene is TRBV14, the J gene TRBJ2-1, with D possibly TRBD2 on 5 matching bases. Source: CD8+ T cells from peripheral blood mononuclear cells, taken in the first trimester of pregnancy. The CDR3 spells CATNNGGNEQFF. DNA of the CDR3: TGTGCCACCAACAACGGAGGCAATGAGCAGTTCTTC.